This T cell receptor beta chain derives from a study of cytomegalovirus exposure and HLA in healthy donors. Trimming at V came to 10 bases and at J to 8 bases, leaving 8 bases not matched to a gene. Germline CDR1 is MNHNY and CDR2 is SVGAGI (reference sequence). This CDR3 has 12 amino acids. Primers included in the PCR were 60 Vbeta and 13 Jbeta primers. Measured with immunoSEQ multiplex PCR; TCRdb has only the in-frame clones, and not every one. This table holds fewer than 200,000 clones, roughly 80% found once. This clone has only a few counts. The sequencing sample was made of PBMCs. This chain connects TRBV6-6 to TRBJ1-2, with TRBD1 matching 9 bases. This receptor was taken from a woman younger than 35 in good health and CMV-seronegative. CDR3 residues: CATVQGALGYTF. DNA of the CDR3: TGTGCCACCGTACAGGGGGCGCTAGGCTACACCTTC.